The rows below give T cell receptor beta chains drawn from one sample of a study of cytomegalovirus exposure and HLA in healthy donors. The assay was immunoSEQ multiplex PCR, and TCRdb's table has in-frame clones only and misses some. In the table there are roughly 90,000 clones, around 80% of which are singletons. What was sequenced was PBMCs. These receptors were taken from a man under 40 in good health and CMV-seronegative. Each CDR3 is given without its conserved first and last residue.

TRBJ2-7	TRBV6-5	ASKKGLAQAEQY
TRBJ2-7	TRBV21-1	ASSSPRRQGNNEQY
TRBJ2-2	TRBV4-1	ASSQSWGPGELF
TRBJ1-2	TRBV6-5	ASRRAGGYGYT
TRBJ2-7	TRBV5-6	ASSYRDGTYEQY
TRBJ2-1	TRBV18	ASSPSSGGAYNEQF
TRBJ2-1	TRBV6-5	ASSTGDGSYNEQF
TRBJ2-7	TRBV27	ASSLSVTRTSGLREQY
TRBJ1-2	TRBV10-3	ATLMTGEKNYGYT
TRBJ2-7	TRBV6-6	ASSYSPDRTSYEQY
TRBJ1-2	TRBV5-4	ASSTFRDGYT
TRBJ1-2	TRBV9	ASSVGLGGYT
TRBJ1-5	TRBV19	ASSPPGIYQPQH
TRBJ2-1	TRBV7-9	ASSLLAGVYSSYNEQF
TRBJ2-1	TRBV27	ASSPSTGEAYNEQF
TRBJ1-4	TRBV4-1	ASSQGQGTEKLF
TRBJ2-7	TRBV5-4	ASSLVGGGPSYEQY
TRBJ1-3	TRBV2	ASSKRSGLQVGNTIY
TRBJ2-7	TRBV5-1	ASSLGGTAISYEQY
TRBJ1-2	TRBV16	ASSQPDRVNGYT
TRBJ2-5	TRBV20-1	SARYGETQY
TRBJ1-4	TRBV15	ATSRGTGGEKLF
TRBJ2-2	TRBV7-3	ASRTGAGGELF
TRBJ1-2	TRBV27	ASATMDRGYGYT
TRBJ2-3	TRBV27	ASSSQTSGMGTQY